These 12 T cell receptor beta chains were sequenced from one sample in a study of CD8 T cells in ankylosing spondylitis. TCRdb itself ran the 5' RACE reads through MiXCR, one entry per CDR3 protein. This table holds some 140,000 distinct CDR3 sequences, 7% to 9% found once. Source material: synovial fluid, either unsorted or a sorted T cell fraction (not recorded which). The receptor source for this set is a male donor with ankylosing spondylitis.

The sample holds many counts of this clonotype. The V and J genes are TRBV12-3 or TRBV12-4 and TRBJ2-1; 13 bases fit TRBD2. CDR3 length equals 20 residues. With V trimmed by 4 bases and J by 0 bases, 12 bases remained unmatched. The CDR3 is CASSSRAGLAGLSSYNEQFF. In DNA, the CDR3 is TGTGCCAGCAGTTCTAGGGCGGGACTAGCGGGATTAAGCTCCTACAATGAGCAGTTCTTC.

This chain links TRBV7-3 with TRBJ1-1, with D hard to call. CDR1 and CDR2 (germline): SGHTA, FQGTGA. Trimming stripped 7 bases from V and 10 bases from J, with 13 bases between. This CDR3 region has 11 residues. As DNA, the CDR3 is TGTGCCAGCACCCTGAGGCGCACAGCTTTCTTT. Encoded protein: CASTLRRTAFF.

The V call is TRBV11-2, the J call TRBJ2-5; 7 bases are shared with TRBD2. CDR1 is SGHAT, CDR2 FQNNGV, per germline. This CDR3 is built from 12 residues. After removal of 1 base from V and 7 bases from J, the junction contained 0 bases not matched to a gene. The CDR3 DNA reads TGTGCCAGCAGCTTAGGGGAGGGGACCCAGTACTTC. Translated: CASSLGEGTQYF.

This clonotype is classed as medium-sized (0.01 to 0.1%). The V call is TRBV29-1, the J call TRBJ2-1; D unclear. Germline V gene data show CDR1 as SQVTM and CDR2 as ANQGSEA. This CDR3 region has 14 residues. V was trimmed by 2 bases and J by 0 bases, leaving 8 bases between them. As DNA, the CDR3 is TGCAGCGTTGAATGGGCGAGCTCCTACAATGAGCAGTTCTTC. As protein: CSVEWASSYNEQFF.

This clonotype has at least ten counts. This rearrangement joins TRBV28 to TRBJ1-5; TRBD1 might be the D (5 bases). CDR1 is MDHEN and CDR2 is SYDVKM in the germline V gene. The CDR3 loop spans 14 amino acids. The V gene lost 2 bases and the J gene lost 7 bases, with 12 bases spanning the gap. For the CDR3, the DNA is TGTGCCAGCAGTTTACTAGGCCGGGGGCAGCCCCAGCATTTT. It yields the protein CASSLLGRGQPQHF.

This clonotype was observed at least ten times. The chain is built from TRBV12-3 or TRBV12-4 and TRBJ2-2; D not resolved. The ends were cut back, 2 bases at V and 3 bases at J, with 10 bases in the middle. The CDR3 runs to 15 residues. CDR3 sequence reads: CASSLSTAYTGELFF. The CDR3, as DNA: TGTGCCAGCAGTTTAAGCACAGCTTACACCGGGGAGCTGTTTTTT.

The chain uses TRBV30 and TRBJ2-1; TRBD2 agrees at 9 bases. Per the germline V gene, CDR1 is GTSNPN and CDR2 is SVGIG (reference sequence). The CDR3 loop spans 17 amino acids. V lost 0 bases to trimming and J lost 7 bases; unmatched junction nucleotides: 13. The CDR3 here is CAWSVAVFSGSQNEQFF. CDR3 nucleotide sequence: TGTGCCTGGAGTGTGGCGGTATTTAGCGGGAGTCAAAATGAGCAGTTCTTC.

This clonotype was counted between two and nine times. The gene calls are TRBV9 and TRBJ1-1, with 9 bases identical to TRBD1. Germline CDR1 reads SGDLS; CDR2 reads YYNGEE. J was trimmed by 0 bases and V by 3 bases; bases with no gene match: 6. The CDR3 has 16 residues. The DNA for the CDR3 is TGTGCCAGCAGCGGAACAGGGGGCGCTTTGAACACTGAAGCTTTCTTT. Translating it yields CASSGTGGALNTEAFF.

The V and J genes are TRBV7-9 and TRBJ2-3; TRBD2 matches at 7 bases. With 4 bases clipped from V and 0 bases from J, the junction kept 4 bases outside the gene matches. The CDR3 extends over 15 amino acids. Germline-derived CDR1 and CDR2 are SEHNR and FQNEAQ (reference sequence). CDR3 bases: TGTGCCAGCAGCTGGGGGGGACCTAGCACAGATACGCAGTATTTT. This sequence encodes CASSWGGPSTDTQYF.

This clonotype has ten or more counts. CDR3 loop: CASSRDLYEQYF. The DNA of the CDR3 is TGCGCCAGCAGCAGGGATCTCTACGAGCAGTACTTC. The V gene is TRBV5-1, the J gene TRBJ2-7; D remains unclear. The CDR3 is 12 residues long. V lost 4 bases to trimming and J lost 3 bases, with 8 bases between them. Per the germline V gene, CDR1 is SGHRS and CDR2 is YFSETQ.

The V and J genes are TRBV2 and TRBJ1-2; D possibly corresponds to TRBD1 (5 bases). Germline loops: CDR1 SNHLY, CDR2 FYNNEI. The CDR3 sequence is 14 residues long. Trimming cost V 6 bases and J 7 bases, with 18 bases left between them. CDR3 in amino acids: CASSGTGRGGGYTF. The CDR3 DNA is TGTGCCAGCAGCGGAACCGGGAGGGGAGGTGGCTACACCTTC.

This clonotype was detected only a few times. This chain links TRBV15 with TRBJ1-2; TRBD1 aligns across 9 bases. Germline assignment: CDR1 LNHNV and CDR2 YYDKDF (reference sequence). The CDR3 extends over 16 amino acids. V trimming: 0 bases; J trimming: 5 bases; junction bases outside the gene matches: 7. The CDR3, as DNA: TGTGCCACCAGCAGAGATGGGACAGGGCGGGGGTATGGCTACACCTTC. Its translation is CATSRDGTGRGYGYTF.